One sample yielded the 25 T cell receptor beta chains listed below, sequenced in a study of graft-versus-host responses after intestinal transplantation. Which antigens these TCRs recognize remains unknown. Clones were sequenced by immunoSEQ multiplex PCR, and TCRdb holds only the in-frame ones, with some missing. Of 38,000 or so clones in the sample, about 95% are singletons; the top ten hold 0.5% to 0.6%. The specimen was unstimulated CD8+ T cells sorted from spleen or lymph node cells, collected before transplant. Receptors originate from a human donor who was the organ donor for an intestinal transplant.

The CDR3 here is CASSIQTSPNSYNEQFF. The CDR3 coding sequence is TGTGCCAGTAGTATTCAAACTAGTCCGAACTCCTACAATGAGCAGTTCTTC. The chain combines TRBV19 with TRBJ2-1, with a tentative D call TRBD2 (5 bases). Germline CDR1 is LNHDA and CDR2 is SQIVND (reference sequence). The V gene lost 3 bases and the J gene lost 0 bases, with 15 bases spanning the gap. The CDR3 sequence is 17 residues long.

V gene TRBV4-1 combines with J gene TRBJ1-6; 7 bases are a match to TRBD1. Germline V CDR1 and CDR2: MGHRA, YSYEKL. The junction had 2 bases not matched to a gene; V was cut back by 0 bases and J by 6 bases. The CDR3 covers 15 residues. CDR3 in DNA: TGCGCCAGCAGCCAAGATCCAGGGGGTAATTCACCCCTCCACTTT. Its translation: CASSQDPGGNSPLHF.

The chain joins TRBV7-2 to TRBJ2-7; tentatively, D is TRBD1 (5 bases). The CDR3 spans 15 residues. With 2 bases removed from V and 4 bases from J, the gap between germline ends came to 15 bases. Germline lookup yields CDR1 SGHTA and CDR2 FQGNSA. The CDR3 sequence: CASSLFLGVGYEQYF. For the CDR3, the DNA is TGTGCCAGCAGCTTATTCTTAGGGGTAGGGTACGAGCAGTACTTC.

As concerns this clone: The same CDR3 can be traced to other DNA sequences in this sample. V is TRBV10-3 and J is TRBJ2-7; a possible D gene is TRBD1 (6 bases). CDR3 size: 13 residues. V lost 6 bases and J lost 4, with 13 bases in between. Germline V gene lookup returns CDR1 ENHRY and CDR2 SYGVKD. CDR3 loop: CAISEDRYYEQYF. CDR3 nucleotides: TGTGCCATCAGCGAGGACAGATATTACGAGCAGTACTTC.

This chain joins TRBV7-2 and TRBJ2-3; no reliable D call. The CDR3 length is 11 residues. Trimming left V 5 bases short and J 3 bases short, with 3 bases between. CDR1 SGHTA and CDR2 FQGNSA come from the germline V gene. The CDR3 DNA sequence: TGTGCCAGCAGCAAGACAGATACGCAGTATTTT. It translates to CASSKTDTQYF. The full variable domain, in which reference TRBV7-2 and TRBJ2-3 provide the parts outside the CDR3, is GAGVSQSPSNKVTEKGKDVELRCDPISGHTALYWYRQSLGQGLEFLIYFQGNSAPDKSGLPSDRFSAERTGGSVSTLTIQRTQQEDSAVYLCASSKTDTQYFGPGTRLTVL.

This chain links TRBV4-2 with TRBJ1-1; D remains ambiguous. The CDR3 consists of 13 residues. Trimming took 1 base from V and 4 from J, leaving 7 bases between them. Germline values: CDR1 LGHNA, CDR2 YNFKEQ. The CDR3 coding sequence is TGTGCCAGCAGCCAAGTCGGCGCCACTGAAGCTTTCTTT. Its translation is CASSQVGATEAFF.

This chain uses TRBV10-3 with TRBJ1-2; D not resolved. The germline CDR1 and CDR2 sequences are ENHRY and SYGVKD. The CDR3 sequence is 15 residues long. V was pared by 6 bases and J by 2 bases, with 16 bases between. As DNA, the CDR3 is TGTGCCATCAGCCCAGACTGGGAGGAAAACTATGGCTACACCTTC. Translated: CAISPDWEENYGYTF.

V is TRBV9 and J is TRBJ2-5; TRBD2 aligns across 13 bases. CDR1 and CDR2 (germline): SGDLS, YYNGEE. The CDR3 loop spans 15 amino acids. Germline trimming cut 3 bases from V and 5 bases from J; bases unmatched to any gene: 4. This CDR3 is CASSEGLAGVETQYF. In DNA, the CDR3 is TGTGCCAGCAGCGAAGGACTAGCGGGGGTTGAGACCCAGTACTTC.

This chain joins TRBV19 and TRBJ1-2; no definite D call. V was trimmed by 9 bases and J by 7 bases, leaving 15 bases between them. Germline V gene lookup returns CDR1 LNHDA and CDR2 SQIVND (reference sequence). This CDR3 comprises 12 residues. The CDR3 DNA sequence: TGTGCCAGCCTGGGCGAAACCTCTGGCTACACCTTC. This codes for CASLGETSGYTF.

A single count supports this clone. The rearrangement joins TRBV5-8 to TRBJ2-1; D is uncertain. Trimming cost V 0 bases and J 9 bases, with 1 base left between them. CDR3 size: 10 residues. Germline CDR1 reads SGHTS; CDR2 reads YDEGEE. The CDR3 region is CASSLGEQFF. The CDR3 nucleotides read TGTGCCAGCAGCTTGGGTGAGCAGTTCTTC.

This clone has a single count. The chain couples TRBV18 to TRBJ2-7; 8 bases fit TRBD1. This CDR3 is 16 amino acids long. Per germline, CDR1 KGHSH and CDR2 LQKENI. The junction had 9 bases not matched to a gene; V was cut back by 2 bases and J by 3 bases. CDR3 coding DNA: TGTGCCAGCTCACCAGTTGACAGGGGCGGGGTCTACGAGCAGTACTTC. Amino acids: CASSPVDRGGVYEQYF.

This sequence joins TRBV4-3 and TRBJ2-3; D uncertain. The CDR3 length is 13 residues. Germline assignment: CDR1 LGHNA and CDR2 YSLEER. Trimming took 1 base from V and 6 from J, leaving 8 bases between them. The CDR3 bases are TGCGCCAGCAGCCAAGGTTTCGTGGATACGCAGTATTTT. Translation: CASSQGFVDTQYF.

The chain carries TRBV4-3 and TRBJ1-1; no firm D call. The CDR3 length is 13 residues. CDR1 and CDR2 from the germline V gene are LGHNA and YSLEER. With 1 base removed from V and 9 bases from J, the gap between germline ends came to 12 bases. CDR3 residues: CASSQVFEEQAFF. The CDR3 DNA reads TGCGCCAGCAGCCAAGTTTTCGAGGAGCAAGCTTTCTTT.

CDR3 bases: TGCGCCAGCAGCCAAGATTCCCCCGGGGACAGCTCGTCACCCCTCCACTTT. Translation: CASSQDSPGDSSSPLHF. The rearrangement links TRBV4-1 to TRBJ1-6, with 7 nucleotides matching TRBD1. Germline assignment: CDR1 MGHRA and CDR2 YSYEKL. Unmatched junction bases numbered 12, after V lost 0 bases and J lost 10 bases. This CDR3 spans 17 amino acids.

This sequence joins TRBV18 and TRBJ1-1, with D unresolved. Trimming cost V 0 bases and J 5 bases, with 4 bases left between them. Germline CDR1 and CDR2: KGHSH and LQKENI. The CDR3 spans 12 residues. CDR3 residues: CASSPPDTEAFF. CDR3 nucleotide sequence: TGTGCCAGCTCACCACCCGATACTGAAGCTTTCTTT. The variable domain in full, completed from reference TRBV18 and TRBJ1-1, reads NAGVMQNPRHLVRRRGQEARLRCSPMKGHSHVYWYRQLPEEGLKFMVYLQKENIIDESGMPKERFSAEFPKEGPSILRIQQVVRGDSAAYFCASSPPDTEAFFGQGTRLTVV.

This chain uses TRBV2 with TRBJ2-3, with a weak D call TRBD2 (7 bases). Germline V gene data show CDR1 as SNHLY and CDR2 as FYNNEI. This CDR3 is built from 16 residues. V was cut by 3 bases and J by 0 bases, with 13 bases left in between. The CDR3 DNA sequence: TGTGCCAGCAGTGAGCCCGGGGGGCTGAGCACAGATACGCAGTATTTT. It translates to CASSEPGGLSTDTQYF.

The chain has TRBV29-1 and TRBJ2-1, with 9 nucleotides matching TRBD1. The germline CDR1 and CDR2 sequences are SQVTM and ANQGSEA. Losses at the gene ends were 8 bases for V and 4 bases for J; bases not matched to a gene: 6. CDR3 length: 13 residues. The CDR3: CSFRDRDYNEQFF. The CDR3 coding sequence is TGCAGCTTCCGGGACAGGGATTACAATGAGCAGTTCTTC.

CDR3 in amino acids: CASSQGSGMRETQYF. The CDR3 coding sequence is TGCGCCAGCAGCCAAGGGTCCGGGATGAGGGAGACCCAGTACTTC. V gene TRBV4-3 combines with J gene TRBJ2-5; D might be TRBD2 (5 bases). The CDR3 spans 15 residues. Germline assignment: CDR1 LGHNA and CDR2 YSLEER. V was cut by 1 base and J by 5 bases, with 14 bases left in between.

This sequence joins TRBV6-1 and TRBJ1-2; 8 bases match TRBD1. CDR1 and CDR2 (germline): MNHNS, SASEGT. The CDR3 covers 13 residues. V lost 5 bases, J lost 7 bases, and 6 bases stayed unmatched. CDR3: CASSLDRVFGYTF. The CDR3 DNA is TGTGCCAGCAGTTTGGACAGGGTTTTTGGCTACACCTTC.

This sequence joins TRBV27 and TRBJ2-1; perhaps TRBD1 as D (6 bases). The germline V gene encodes CDR1 MNHEY and CDR2 SMNVEV (reference sequence). The ends were cut back, 6 bases at V and 0 bases at J, with 12 bases in the middle. There are 15 residues in the CDR3. CDR3 nucleotides: TGTGCCAGCAGGGAACAGGGTAGCTCCTACAATGAGCAGTTCTTC. Its protein product is CASREQGSSYNEQFF.

Regarding this clone: The junction and the germline gene differ at one end; a read error may be behind it. This sequence joins TRBV7-4 and TRBJ1-3, with D possibly TRBD1 on 5 matching bases. CDR3 size: 13 residues. Germline CDR1 and CDR2: SGHVT and SQSDAQ. This CDR3 reads CACRAYSGNTIYF. The DNA of the CDR3 is TGTGCCTGCAGGGCCTACTCTGGAAACACCATATATTTT. Full variable domain (remainder filled in from reference TRBV7-4 and TRBJ1-3): GAGVSQSPRYKVAKRGRDVALRCDSISGHVTLYWYRQTLGQGSEVLTYSQSDAQRDKSGRPSGRFSAERPERSVSTLKIQRTEQGDSAVYLCACRAYSGNTIYFGEGSWLTVV.

The rearrangement uses TRBV5-6 and TRBJ2-7, with D perhaps matching TRBD1 or TRBD2 (5 bases each). Germline V gene lookup returns CDR1 SGHDT and CDR2 YYEEEE. The ends were cut back, 3 bases at V and 7 bases at J, with 32 bases in the middle. This CDR3 is 19 amino acids long. The CDR3 here is CASSSSLELRGTWTVEQYF. The CDR3 nucleotides read TGTGCCAGCAGCTCTTCATTGGAACTGAGGGGAACTTGGACGGTAGAGCAGTACTTC.

This sequence joins TRBV5-4 and TRBJ2-3, with 11 bases aligning to TRBD1. Per germline, CDR1 SGHNT and CDR2 YYREEE (reference sequence). The trim removed 4 bases at V and 6 bases at J, leaving 10 bases unmatched. The CDR3 is 16 residues long. DNA for the CDR3: TGTGCCAGCAGCGTGGACAGGGGGCGAACCTGGGATACGCAGTATTTT. As protein: CASSVDRGRTWDTQYF.

The V gene is TRBV7-8, the J gene TRBJ1-5; the D gene is possibly TRBD1 (6 bases). Trimming removed 5 bases at V and 5 bases at J, with 16 bases between. The CDR3 consists of 15 residues. Germline V gene lookup returns CDR1 SGHVS and CDR2 FQNEAQ. CDR3 loop: CASSAQGFADQPQHF. The CDR3 nucleotides read TGTGCCAGCAGCGCACAGGGTTTTGCGGATCAGCCCCAGCATTTT. Full variable domain (rest looked up from reference TRBV7-8 and TRBJ1-5): GAGVSQSPRYKVAKRGQDVALRCDPISGHVSLFWYQQALGQGPEFLTYFQNEAQLDKSGLPSDRFFAERPEGSVSTLKIQRTQQEDSAVYLCASSAQGFADQPQHFGDGTRLSIL.

For the CDR3, the DNA is TGTGCCAGCAGCCCCGGACTAGCGGGGTACAATGAGCAGTTCTTC. This sequence encodes CASSPGLAGYNEQFF. J is TRBJ2-1 and V is TRBV6-5; 12 nucleotides align to TRBD2. After removal of 6 bases from V and 4 bases from J, the junction contained 4 bases not matched to a gene. The CDR3 covers 15 residues. In germline, CDR1 is MNHEY, CDR2 SVGAGI.